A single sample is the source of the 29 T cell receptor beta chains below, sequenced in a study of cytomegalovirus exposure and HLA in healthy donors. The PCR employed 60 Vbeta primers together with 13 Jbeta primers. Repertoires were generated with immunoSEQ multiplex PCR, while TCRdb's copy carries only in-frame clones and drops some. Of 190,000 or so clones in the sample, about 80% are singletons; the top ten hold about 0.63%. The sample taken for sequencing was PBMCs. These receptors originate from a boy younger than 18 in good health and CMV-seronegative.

DNA for the CDR3: TGTGCCAGCAACGCCCGGGACAGGGCGTACACCGGGGAGCTGTTTTTT. Its protein is CASNARDRAYTGELFF. The chain has TRBV2 and TRBJ2-2, with 9 bases matching TRBD1. This CDR3 has 16 residues. Germline lookup yields CDR1 SNHLY and CDR2 FYNNEI. Germline trimming cut 7 bases from V and 3 bases from J; bases unmatched to any gene: 9.

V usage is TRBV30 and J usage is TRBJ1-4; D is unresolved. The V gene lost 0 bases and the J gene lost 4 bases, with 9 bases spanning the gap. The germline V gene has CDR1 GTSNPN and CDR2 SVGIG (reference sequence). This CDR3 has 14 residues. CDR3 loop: CAWSVERINEKLFF. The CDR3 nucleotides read TGTGCCTGGAGTGTGGAGAGGATTAATGAAAAACTGTTTTTT.

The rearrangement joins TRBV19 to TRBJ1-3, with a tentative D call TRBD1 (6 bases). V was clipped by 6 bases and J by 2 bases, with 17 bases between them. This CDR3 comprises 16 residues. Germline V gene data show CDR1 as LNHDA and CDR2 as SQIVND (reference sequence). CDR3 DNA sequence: TGTGCCAGTAGAAAACAGGGATACAGTCCTGGAAACACCATATATTTT. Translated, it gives CASRKQGYSPGNTIYF.

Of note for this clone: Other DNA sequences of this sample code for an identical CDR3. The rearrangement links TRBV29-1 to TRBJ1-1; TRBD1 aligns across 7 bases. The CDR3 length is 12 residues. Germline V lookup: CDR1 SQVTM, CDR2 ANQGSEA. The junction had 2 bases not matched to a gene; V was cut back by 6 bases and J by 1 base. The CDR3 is CSVRQGNTEAFF. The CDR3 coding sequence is TGCAGCGTACGACAGGGGAACACTGAAGCTTTCTTT.

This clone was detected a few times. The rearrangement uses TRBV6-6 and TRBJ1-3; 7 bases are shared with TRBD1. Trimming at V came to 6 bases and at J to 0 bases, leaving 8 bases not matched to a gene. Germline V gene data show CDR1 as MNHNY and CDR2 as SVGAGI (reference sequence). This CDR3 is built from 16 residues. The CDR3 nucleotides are TGTGCCAGCAGAAGGACAGGCGTAGACTCTGGAAACACCATATATTTT. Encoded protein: CASRRTGVDSGNTIYF.

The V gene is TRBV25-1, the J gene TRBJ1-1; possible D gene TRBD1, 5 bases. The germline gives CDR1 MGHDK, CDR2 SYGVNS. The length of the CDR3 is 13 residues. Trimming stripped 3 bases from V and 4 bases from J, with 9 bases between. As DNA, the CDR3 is TGTGCCAGCAGTGAGGCTGGGGCCACTGAAGCTTTCTTT. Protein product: CASSEAGATEAFF.

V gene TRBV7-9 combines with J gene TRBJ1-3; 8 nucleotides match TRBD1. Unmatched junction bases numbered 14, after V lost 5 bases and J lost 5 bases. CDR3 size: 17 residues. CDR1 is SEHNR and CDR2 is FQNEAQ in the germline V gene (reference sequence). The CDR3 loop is CASSQIRGPLYRNTIYF. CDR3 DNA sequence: TGTGCCAGCAGCCAAATCAGGGGGCCTCTTTATAGAAACACCATATATTTT.

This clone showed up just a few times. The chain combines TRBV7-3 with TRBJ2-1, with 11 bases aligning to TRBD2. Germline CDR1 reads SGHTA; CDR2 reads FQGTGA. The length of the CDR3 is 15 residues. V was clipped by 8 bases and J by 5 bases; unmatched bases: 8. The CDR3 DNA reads TGTGCCAGCGGGGTAGCGGGAGGGGGGCACAATGAGCAGTTCTTC. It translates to CASGVAGGGHNEQFF.

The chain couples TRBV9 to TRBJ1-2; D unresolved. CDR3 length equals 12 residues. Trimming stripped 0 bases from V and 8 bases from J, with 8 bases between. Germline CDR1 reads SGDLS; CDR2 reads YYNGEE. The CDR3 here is CASSVAGRGYTF. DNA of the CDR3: TGTGCCAGCAGCGTAGCAGGTCGGGGCTACACCTTC.

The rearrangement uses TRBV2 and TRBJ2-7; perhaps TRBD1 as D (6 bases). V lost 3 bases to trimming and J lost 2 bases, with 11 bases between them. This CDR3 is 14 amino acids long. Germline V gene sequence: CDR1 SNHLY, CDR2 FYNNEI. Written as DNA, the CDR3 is TGTGCCAGCAGTGATGGGGGCGGAACCTACGAGCAGTACTTC. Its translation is CASSDGGGTYEQYF.

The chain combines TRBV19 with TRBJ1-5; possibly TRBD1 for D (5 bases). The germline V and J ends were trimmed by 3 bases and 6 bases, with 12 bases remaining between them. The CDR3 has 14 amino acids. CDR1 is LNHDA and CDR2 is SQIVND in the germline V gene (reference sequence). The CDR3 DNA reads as TGTGCCAGTAGTATGGCAGGGATGCGTCAGCCCCAGCATTTT. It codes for CASSMAGMRQPQHF.

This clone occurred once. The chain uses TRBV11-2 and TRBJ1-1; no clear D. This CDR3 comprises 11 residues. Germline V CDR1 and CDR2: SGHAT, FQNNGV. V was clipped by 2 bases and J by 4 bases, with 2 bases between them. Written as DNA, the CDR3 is TGTGCCAGCAGCTTACTCACTGAAGCTTTCTTT. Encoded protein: CASSLLTEAFF.

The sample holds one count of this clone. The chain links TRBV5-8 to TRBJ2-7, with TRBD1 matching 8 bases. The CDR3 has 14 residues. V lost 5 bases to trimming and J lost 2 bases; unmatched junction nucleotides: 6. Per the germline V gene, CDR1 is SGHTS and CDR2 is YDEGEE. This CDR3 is CASSMGQVTYEQYF. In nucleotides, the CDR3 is TGTGCCAGCAGTATGGGACAGGTAACCTACGAGCAGTACTTC. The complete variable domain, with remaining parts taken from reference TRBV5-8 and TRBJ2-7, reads EAGVTQSPTHLIKTRGQQATLRCSPISGHTSVYWYQQALGLGLQFLLWYDEGEERNRGNFPPRFSGRQFPNYSSELNVNALELEDSALYLCASSMGQVTYEQYFGPGTRLTVT.

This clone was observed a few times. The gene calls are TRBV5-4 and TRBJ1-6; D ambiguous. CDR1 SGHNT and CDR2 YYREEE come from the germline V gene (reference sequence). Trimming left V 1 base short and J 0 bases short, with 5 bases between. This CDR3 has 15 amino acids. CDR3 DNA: TGTGCCAGCAGCTTGAAGAGCTCCTATAATTCACCCCTCCACTTT. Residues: CASSLKSSYNSPLHF.

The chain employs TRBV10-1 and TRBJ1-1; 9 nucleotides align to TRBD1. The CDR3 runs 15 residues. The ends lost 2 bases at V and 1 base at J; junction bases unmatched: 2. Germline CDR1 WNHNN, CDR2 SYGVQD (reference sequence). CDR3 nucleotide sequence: TGCGCCAGCAGTGAGAACAGGGGGCGGAACACTGAAGCTTTCTTT. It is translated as CASSENRGRNTEAFF.

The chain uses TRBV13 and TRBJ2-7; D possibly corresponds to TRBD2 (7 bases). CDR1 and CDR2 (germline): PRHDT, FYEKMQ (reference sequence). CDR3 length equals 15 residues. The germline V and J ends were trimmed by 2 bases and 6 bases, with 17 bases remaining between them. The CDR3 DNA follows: TGTGCCAGCAGCTTAAGGGGGAGGGCCATCCCCGAGCAGTACTTC. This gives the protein CASSLRGRAIPEQYF.

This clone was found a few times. The CDR3 DNA follows: TGCGCCAGCAGTGTAAGCCCTGACAGGGCTTCCTACGAGCAGTACTTC. This sequence encodes CASSVSPDRASYEQYF. The chain couples TRBV4-1 to TRBJ2-7, with 7 positions matching TRBD1. Germline CDR1 MGHRA, CDR2 YSYEKL. The CDR3 length is 16 residues. With V trimmed by 6 bases and J by 1 base, 12 bases remained unmatched.

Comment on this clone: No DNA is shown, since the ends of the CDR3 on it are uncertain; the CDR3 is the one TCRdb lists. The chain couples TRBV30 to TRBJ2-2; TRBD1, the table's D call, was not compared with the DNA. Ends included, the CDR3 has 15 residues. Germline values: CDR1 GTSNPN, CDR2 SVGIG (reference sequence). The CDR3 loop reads CAWSVLARGAGSCFF.

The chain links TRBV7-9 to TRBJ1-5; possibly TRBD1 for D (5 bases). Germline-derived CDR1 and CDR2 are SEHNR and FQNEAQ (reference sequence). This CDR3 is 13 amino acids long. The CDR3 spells CAIGGDLNQPQHF. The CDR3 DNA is TGTGCAATCGGGGGGGACCTCAATCAGCCCCAGCATTTT.

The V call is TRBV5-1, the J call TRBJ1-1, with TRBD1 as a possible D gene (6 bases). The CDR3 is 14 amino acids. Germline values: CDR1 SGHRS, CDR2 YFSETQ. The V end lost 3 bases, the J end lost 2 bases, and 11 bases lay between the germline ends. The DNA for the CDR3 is TGCGCCAGCAGCTCATGGACAGTCAACACTGAAGCTTTCTTT. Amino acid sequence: CASSSWTVNTEAFF. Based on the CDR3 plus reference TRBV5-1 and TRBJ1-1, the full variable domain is KAGVTQTPRYLIKTRGQQVTLSCSPISGHRSVSWYQQTPGQGLQFLFEYFSETQRNKGNFPGRFSGRQFSNSRSEMNVSTLELGDSALYLCASSSWTVNTEAFFGQGTRLTVV.

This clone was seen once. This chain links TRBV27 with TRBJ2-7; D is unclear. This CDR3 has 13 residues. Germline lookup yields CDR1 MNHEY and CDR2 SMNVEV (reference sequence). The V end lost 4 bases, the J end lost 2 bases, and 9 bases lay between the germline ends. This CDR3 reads CASSWSEAYEQYF. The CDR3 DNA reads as TGTGCCAGCAGTTGGTCTGAGGCCTACGAGCAGTACTTC.

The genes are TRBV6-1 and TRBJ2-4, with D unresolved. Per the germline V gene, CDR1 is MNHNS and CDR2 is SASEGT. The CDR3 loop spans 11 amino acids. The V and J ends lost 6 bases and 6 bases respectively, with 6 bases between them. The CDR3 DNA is TGTGCCAGCAGCCCGGGAAACATTCAGTACTTC. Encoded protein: CASSPGNIQYF.

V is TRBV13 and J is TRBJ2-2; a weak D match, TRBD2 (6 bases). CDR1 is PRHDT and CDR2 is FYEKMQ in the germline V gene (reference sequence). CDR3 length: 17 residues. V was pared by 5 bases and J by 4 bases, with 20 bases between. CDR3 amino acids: CASSLKSGTSGTGELFF. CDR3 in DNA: TGTGCCAGCAGCCTAAAATCGGGGACTTCCGGCACCGGGGAGCTGTTTTTT.

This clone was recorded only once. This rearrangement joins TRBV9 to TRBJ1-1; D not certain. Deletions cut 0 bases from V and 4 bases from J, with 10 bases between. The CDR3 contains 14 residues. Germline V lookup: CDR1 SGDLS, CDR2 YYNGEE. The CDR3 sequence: CASSVGAAGTEAFF. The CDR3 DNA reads TGTGCCAGCAGCGTAGGTGCCGCGGGCACTGAAGCTTTCTTT.

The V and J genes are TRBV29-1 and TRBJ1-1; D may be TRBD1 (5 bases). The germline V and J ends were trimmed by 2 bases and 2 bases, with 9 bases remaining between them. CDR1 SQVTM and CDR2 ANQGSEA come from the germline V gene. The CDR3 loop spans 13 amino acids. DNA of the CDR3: TGCAGCGTTGAAATGACAGTTAACACTGAAGCTTTCTTT. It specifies CSVEMTVNTEAFF. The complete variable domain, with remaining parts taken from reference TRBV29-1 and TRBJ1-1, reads SAVISQKPSRDICQRGTSLTIQCQVDSQVTMMFWYRQQPGQSLTLIATANQGSEATYESGFVIDKFPISRPNLTFSTLTVSNMSPEDSSIYLCSVEMTVNTEAFFGQGTRLTVV.

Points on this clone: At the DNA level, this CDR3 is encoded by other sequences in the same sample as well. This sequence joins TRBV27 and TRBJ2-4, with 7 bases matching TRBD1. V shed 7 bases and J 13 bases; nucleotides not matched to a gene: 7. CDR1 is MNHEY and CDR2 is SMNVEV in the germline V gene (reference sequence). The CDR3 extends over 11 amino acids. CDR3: CASISGGFQYF. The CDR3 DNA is TGTGCCAGCATCTCAGGGGGTTTCCAGTACTTC.

The CDR3 reads CAWSHRLANYGYTF. The CDR3 bases are TGTGCCTGGAGTCACAGGTTAGCTAACTATGGCTACACCTTC. The chain joins TRBV30 to TRBJ1-2, with D possibly TRBD1 on 5 matching bases. The CDR3 sequence is 14 residues long. Trimming stripped 2 bases from V and 0 bases from J, with 10 bases between. CDR1 and CDR2 (germline): GTSNPN, SVGIG (reference sequence).

For the CDR3, the DNA is TGCGCCGGGATTACAGGGTCCTACGAGCAGTACTTC. Amino acids: CAGITGSYEQYF. This chain joins TRBV4-3 and TRBJ2-7; D is possibly TRBD1 (6 bases). CDR1 is LGHNA, CDR2 YSLEER, per germline. CDR3 length: 12 residues. The V end was cut by 11 bases, the J end by 1 base, with 12 bases between.

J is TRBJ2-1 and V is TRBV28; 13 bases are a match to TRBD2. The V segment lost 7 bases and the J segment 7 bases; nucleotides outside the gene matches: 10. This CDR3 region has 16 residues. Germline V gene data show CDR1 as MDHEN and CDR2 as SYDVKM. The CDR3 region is CASIRTSGSFRNEQFF. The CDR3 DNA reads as TGTGCCAGCATCCGGACTAGCGGGAGCTTTAGGAATGAGCAGTTCTTC.